This entry lists 16 T cell receptor beta chains sequenced from one sample in a study of blood T cell repertoires in COVID-19. Profiling relied on immunoSEQ multiplex PCR, and the TCRdb table lists in-frame clones only, not all of them. The sample lists 300,000 or so clones; roughly 83% were seen once. Sequencing was performed on peripheral blood. The receptors originated from a woman aged 45-60 years with acute or convalescent COVID-19.

V gene TRBV7-2 combines with J gene TRBJ1-1, with D uncertain. Germline values: CDR1 SGHTA, CDR2 FQGNSA. V gave up 8 bases and J gave up 1 base, with 11 bases separating them. This CDR3 comprises 13 residues. CDR3 loop: CASQPRGNTEAFF. The CDR3 nucleotides read TGTGCCAGCCAACCCCGGGGGAACACTGAAGCTTTCTTT.

CDR3 sequence (DNA): TGTGCCACCAGTTTCTCAGGGACATCCAATCAGCCCCAGCATTTT. Amino acid sequence: CATSFSGTSNQPQHF. The chain links TRBV24-1 to TRBJ1-5; D perhaps matches TRBD1 (6 bases). CDR3 length: 15 residues. Trimming stripped 6 bases from V and 3 bases from J, with 14 bases between. Germline CDR1 reads KGHDR; CDR2 reads SFDVKD.

The V gene is TRBV7-2, the J gene TRBJ2-7; TRBD1 matches 7 bases. The CDR3 spans 18 residues. Germline assignment: CDR1 SGHTA and CDR2 FQGNSA. V trimming: 5 bases; J trimming: 0 bases; junction bases outside the gene matches: 16. The DNA for the CDR3 is TGTGCCAGCAGCACCCGGACCGGACAGGCCAGGAGCTCCTACGAGCAGTACTTC. As protein: CASSTRTGQARSSYEQYF.

This clone has only a few counts. V and J are TRBV18 and TRBJ2-2; D not resolved. Germline CDR1 is KGHSH and CDR2 is LQKENI. CDR3 length: 15 residues. Trimming cost V 6 bases and J 3 bases, with 14 bases left between them. The CDR3 DNA reads TGTGCCAGCTCCTCACTGCCCGGTCACACCGGGGAGCTGTTTTTT. It codes for CASSSLPGHTGELFF.

The V and J genes are TRBV5-1 and TRBJ2-7; D may be TRBD1 (6 bases). CDR1 and CDR2 (germline): SGHRS, YFSETQ. The CDR3 covers 16 residues. V was pared by 1 base and J by 3 bases, with 17 bases between. DNA for the CDR3: TGCGCCAGCAGCTTGAAGAACACAGGGCTCCTCTACGAGCAGTACTTC. This gives the protein CASSLKNTGLLYEQYF.

This chain uses TRBV7-3 with TRBJ2-3; TRBD1 aligns across 9 bases. The CDR3 extends over 12 amino acids. The germline V gene encodes CDR1 SGHTA and CDR2 FQGTGA. V shed 4 bases, J shed 14 bases, and the junction held 7 bases outside the gene matches. CDR3 loop: CASSWGQGPMYF. The CDR3 DNA reads TGTGCCAGCAGCTGGGGACAGGGCCCGATGTATTTT.

V is TRBV4-1 and J is TRBJ1-6, with TRBD1 identical over 7 bases. The CDR3 has 16 residues. Germline-derived CDR1 and CDR2 are MGHRA and YSYEKL. After removal of 0 bases from V and 3 bases from J, the junction contained 2 bases not matched to a gene. CDR3 sequence reads: CASSQDRGNYNSPLHF. As DNA, the CDR3 is TGCGCCAGCAGCCAAGACAGGGGGAACTATAATTCACCCCTCCACTTT.

This chain joins TRBV7-9 and TRBJ2-7, with 8 positions matching TRBD2. V was clipped by 6 bases and J by 5 bases; unmatched bases: 12. Germline CDR1 and CDR2: SEHNR and FQNEAQ (reference sequence). This CDR3 is 15 amino acids long. CDR3 protein: CASRAKDRAGDEQYF. The CDR3 DNA follows: TGTGCCAGCAGAGCTAAAGACCGAGCGGGAGACGAGCAGTACTTC.

The J gene is TRBJ1-1, the V gene TRBV6-5; D is uncertain. The germline V and J ends were trimmed by 8 bases and 0 bases, with 4 bases remaining between them. The CDR3 has 11 residues. The germline V gene has CDR1 MNHEY and CDR2 SVGAGI. CDR3 in DNA: TGTGCCAGCGTCTTGAACACTGAAGCTTTCTTT. Translated, it gives CASVLNTEAFF.

V gene TRBV28 combines with J gene TRBJ1-2, with TRBD1 matching over 7 bases. The length of the CDR3 is 13 residues. V shed 2 bases and J 7 bases; nucleotides not matched to a gene: 4. The V gene's germline CDR1 is MDHEN and CDR2 SYDVKM. The DNA of the CDR3 is TGTGCCAGCAGTTTAGGAGGGGGCTTTGGCTACACCTTC. Translation gives CASSLGGGFGYTF.

The rearrangement links TRBV27 to TRBJ2-1, with D hard to call. With 3 bases removed from V and 5 bases from J, the gap between germline ends came to 11 bases. CDR1 and CDR2 from the germline V gene are MNHEY and SMNVEV (reference sequence). CDR3 size: 14 residues. The CDR3 coding sequence is TGTGCCAGCAGTTTTGAGCGAATGCACAATGAGCAGTTCTTC. This gives the protein CASSFERMHNEQFF.

The rearrangement links TRBV4-3 to TRBJ1-4; no firm D call. The CDR3 is made up of 14 amino acids. Trimming cost V 1 base and J 13 bases, with 16 bases left between them. CDR1 is LGHNA, CDR2 YSLEER, per germline. The CDR3 reads CASSQVLLDSGLFF. Here the CDR3 DNA reads TGCGCCAGCAGCCAAGTGCTCCTGGATTCGGGACTGTTTTTT.

This clone showed up just a few times. This specimen includes other DNA sequences encoding the same CDR3. The CDR3 region is CASSLSTGIHEQYF. CDR3 bases: TGTGCCAGCAGTTTATCTACCGGGATCCACGAGCAGTACTTC. This sequence joins TRBV27 and TRBJ2-7; D is possibly TRBD2 (5 bases). This CDR3 has 14 amino acids. V lost 0 bases and J 5 bases, leaving 11 bases between the germline ends. Germline V CDR1 and CDR2: MNHEY, SMNVEV (reference sequence).

The chain recombines TRBV7-9 with TRBJ2-7; TRBD2 agrees at 9 bases. CDR1 SEHNR and CDR2 FQNEAQ come from the germline V gene (reference sequence). J lost 1 base, V lost 1 base, and 2 bases had no gene match. CDR3 length equals 15 residues. The CDR3 loop is CASSLVAGVSYEQYF. CDR3 DNA: TGTGCCAGCAGCTTAGTAGCGGGAGTTTCCTACGAGCAGTACTTC.

V gene TRBV5-4 combines with J gene TRBJ2-5; 8 bases align to TRBD1. This CDR3 has 16 amino acids. Germline V gene data show CDR1 as SGHNT and CDR2 as YYREEE (reference sequence). V gave up 4 bases and J gave up 5 bases; unmatched junction bases: 13. For the CDR3, the DNA is TGTGCCAGCAGCCTAGGACAGGGCCCGTATTCGGAGACCCAGTACTTC. This gives the protein CASSLGQGPYSETQYF.

The table lists this clone with a count of one. The V and J genes are TRBV28 and TRBJ2-7, with TRBD2 as a possible D gene (6 bases). Looked up from germline, CDR1 is MDHEN and CDR2 is SYDVKM. The CDR3 is made up of 14 amino acids. V was shortened by 8 bases and J by 7 bases, with 21 bases between the two germline ends. CDR3 sequence: CASGQRGGSGEQYF. CDR3 bases: TGTGCCAGCGGTCAGAGGGGAGGCTCGGGAGAGCAGTACTTC.